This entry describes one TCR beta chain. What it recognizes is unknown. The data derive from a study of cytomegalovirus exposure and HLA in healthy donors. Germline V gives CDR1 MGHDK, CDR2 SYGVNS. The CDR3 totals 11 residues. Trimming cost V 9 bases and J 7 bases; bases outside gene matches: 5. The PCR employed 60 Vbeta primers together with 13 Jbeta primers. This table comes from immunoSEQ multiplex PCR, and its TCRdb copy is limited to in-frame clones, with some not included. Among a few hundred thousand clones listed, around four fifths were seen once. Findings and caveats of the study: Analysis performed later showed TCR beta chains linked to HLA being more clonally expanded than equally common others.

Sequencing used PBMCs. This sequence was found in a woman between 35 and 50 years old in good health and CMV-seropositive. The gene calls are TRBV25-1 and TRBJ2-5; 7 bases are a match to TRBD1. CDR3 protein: CASGQARTQYF. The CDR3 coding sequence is TGTGCCAGTGGACAGGCACGGACCCAGTACTTC.